The present T cell receptor beta chain was sequenced within a study of blood T cell repertoires in COVID-19. Data came from immunoSEQ multiplex PCR; TCRdb stores just in-frame clones and leaves some out. There are about 260,000 clones in the sample; 75% to 90% occur only once, and less than 0.9% lies in the top ten. V lost 2 bases, J lost 5 bases, and 9 bases lay in between. The CDR3 sequence is 13 residues long. CDR1 is MDHEN and CDR2 is SYDVKM in the germline V gene. The V call is TRBV28, the J call TRBJ1-2; D perhaps matches TRBD1 (6 bases). The receptor was derived from a man in his forties or fifties who had been exposed to COVID-19. Sequencing was carried out using PBMCs or T cells enriched from blood (not recorded which). This CDR3 is CASSLLGAYGYTF. The CDR3 region has the DNA TGTGCCAGCAGTTTACTGGGGGCTTATGGCTACACCTTC.